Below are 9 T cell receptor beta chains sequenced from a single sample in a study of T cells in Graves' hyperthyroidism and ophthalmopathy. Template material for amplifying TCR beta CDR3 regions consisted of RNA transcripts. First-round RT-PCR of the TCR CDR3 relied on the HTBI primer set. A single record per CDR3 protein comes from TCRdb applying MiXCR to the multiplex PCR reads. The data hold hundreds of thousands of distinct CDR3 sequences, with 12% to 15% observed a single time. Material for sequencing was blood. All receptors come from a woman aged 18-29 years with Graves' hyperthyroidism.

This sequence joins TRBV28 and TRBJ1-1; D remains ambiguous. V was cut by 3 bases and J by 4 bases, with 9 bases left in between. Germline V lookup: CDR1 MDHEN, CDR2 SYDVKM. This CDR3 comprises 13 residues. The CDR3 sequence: CASSLVMSTEAFF. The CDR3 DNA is TGTGCCAGCAGTTTGGTTATGAGCACTGAAGCTTTCTTT.

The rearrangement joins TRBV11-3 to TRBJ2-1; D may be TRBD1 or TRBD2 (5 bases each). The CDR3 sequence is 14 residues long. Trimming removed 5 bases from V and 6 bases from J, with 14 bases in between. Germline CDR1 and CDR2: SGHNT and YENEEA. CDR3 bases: TGTGCCAGCAGCCCCTGGGGGAGCCTCAATGAGCAGTTCTTC. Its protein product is CASSPWGSLNEQFF.

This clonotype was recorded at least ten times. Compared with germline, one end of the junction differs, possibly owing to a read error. DNA for the CDR3: TGCAGTGTTAGAACCCCCGGACTAGAAGGGTACGAGCAGTACTTC. Translated, it gives CSVRTPGLEGYEQYF. The chain carries TRBV20-1 and TRBJ2-7; TRBD2 agrees at 7 bases. CDR3 length: 15 residues. The V gene's germline CDR1 is DFQATT and CDR2 SNEGSKA (reference sequence).

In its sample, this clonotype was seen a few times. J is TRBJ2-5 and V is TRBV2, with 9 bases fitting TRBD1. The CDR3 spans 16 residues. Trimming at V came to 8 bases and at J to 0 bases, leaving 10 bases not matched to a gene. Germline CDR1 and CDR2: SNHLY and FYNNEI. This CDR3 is CASGGHRDRDQETQYF. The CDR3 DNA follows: TGTGCCAGCGGAGGGCACCGGGACAGGGACCAAGAGACCCAGTACTTC.

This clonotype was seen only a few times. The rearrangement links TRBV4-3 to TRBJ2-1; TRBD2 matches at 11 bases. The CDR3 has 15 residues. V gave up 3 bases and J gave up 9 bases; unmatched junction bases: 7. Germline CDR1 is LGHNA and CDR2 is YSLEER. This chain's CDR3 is CASSHTGTSGGEQFF. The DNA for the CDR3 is TGCGCCAGCAGCCACACCGGGACTAGCGGAGGTGAGCAGTTCTTC.

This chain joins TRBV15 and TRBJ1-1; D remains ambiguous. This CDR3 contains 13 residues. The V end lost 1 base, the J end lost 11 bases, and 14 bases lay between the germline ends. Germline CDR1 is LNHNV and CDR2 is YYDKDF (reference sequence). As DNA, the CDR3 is TGTGCCACCAGCAGAGGTGGGCATGTTCGGGCTTTCTTT. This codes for CATSRGGHVRAFF.

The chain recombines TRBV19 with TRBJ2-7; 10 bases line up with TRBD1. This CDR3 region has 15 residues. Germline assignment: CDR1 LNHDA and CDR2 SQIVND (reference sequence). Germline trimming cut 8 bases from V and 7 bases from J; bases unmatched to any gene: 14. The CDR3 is CASLFRGQGSGEQYF. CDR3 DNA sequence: TGTGCCAGTCTTTTTCGGGGACAGGGGTCTGGGGAGCAGTACTTC.

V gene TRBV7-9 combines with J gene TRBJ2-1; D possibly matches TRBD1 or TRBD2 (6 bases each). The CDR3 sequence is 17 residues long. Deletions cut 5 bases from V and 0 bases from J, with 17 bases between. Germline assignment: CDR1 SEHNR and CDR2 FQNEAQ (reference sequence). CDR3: CASSDRGTLYSYNEQFF. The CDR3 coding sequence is TGTGCCAGCAGCGACCGGGGGACACTGTACTCCTACAATGAGCAGTTCTTC.

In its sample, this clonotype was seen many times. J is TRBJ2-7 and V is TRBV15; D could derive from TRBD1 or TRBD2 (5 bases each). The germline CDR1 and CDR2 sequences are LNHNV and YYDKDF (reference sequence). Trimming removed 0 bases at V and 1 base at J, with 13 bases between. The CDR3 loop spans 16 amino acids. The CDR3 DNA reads TGTGCCACCAGCAGAGATAAGGGGACGGGTTCCTACGAGCAGTACTTC. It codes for CATSRDKGTGSYEQYF.